This record looks at one TCR beta chain sequence and its context. One junction end disagrees with the germline gene, perhaps due to a read error. This record comes from a study of OX40 agonist ivuxolimab in advanced cancers. Measured with immunoSEQ multiplex PCR; TCRdb has only the in-frame clones, and not every one. The top ten clones hold roughly 1.1% of a sample with about 58,000 clones, roughly nine tenths of them seen once. Germline assignment: CDR1 SGHDN and CDR2 FVKESK. This CDR3 has 16 residues. The sample consisted of CD4+ or CD8+ T cells sorted from blood, taken in a trial of the OX40 agonist ivuxolimab. This receptor was obtained from an adult with an advanced solid tumor such as melanoma, head and neck, liver or kidney cancer. This chain links TRBV14 with TRBJ1-1; tentatively, D is TRBD1 (6 bases). The CDR3 sequence is CTSSLRQRGPNTEAFF. For the CDR3, the DNA is TGTACCAGCAGCCTTCGTCAACGGGGGCCGAACACTGAAGCTTTCTTT.